One sample yielded the 26 T cell receptor beta chains listed below, sequenced in a study of T cell repertoires in cytomegalovirus infection (dated by TCRdb to between 2018 and 2020). The sequencer was an Illumina HiSeq 1500. The public reads were run again by TCRdb, first through fastp at Q25 and then through MiXCR, and only productive beta chains were kept. Duplicate CDR3 protein sequences are folded into a single record with the most common DNA and genes. Across this sample there are fewer than 700,000 distinct CDR3 sequences, with about 24% seen only once. The top ten clonotypes cover roughly 8% of the sample. Input material: CD8+ T cells from PBMCs. The source of these receptors is a human donor in good health (CMV status not recorded). Some clones in this sample may be carry-over from other donors' samples.

In this sample, this clonotype turned up many times. The CDR3 spells CASSYTNEQFF. DNA of the CDR3: TGTGCCAGCAGTTACACCAATGAGCAGTTCTTC. The chain recombines TRBV6-6 with TRBJ2-1; unclear D gene. CDR1 is MNHNY and CDR2 is SVGAGI in the germline V gene (reference sequence). V shed 2 bases and J shed 6 bases, with 2 bases lying between them. The CDR3 runs 11 residues.

Comments on this clonotype: Possible read error: a much larger clone is one base away. The chain uses TRBV7-2 and TRBJ2-5; D perhaps matches TRBD2 (6 bases). The CDR3 extends over 12 amino acids. CDR1 SGHTA and CDR2 FQGNSA come from the germline V gene. The germline V and J ends were trimmed by 5 bases and 7 bases, with 11 bases remaining between them. Here the CDR3 DNA reads TGTGCCAGCAGCGGGACTTCCCCGACCCAGTACTTC. Translation gives CASSGTSPTQYF.

This clonotype has a count of ten or more. In DNA form, the CDR3 reads TGTGCCAGCAGCTCAGGGTTGGAAGATACGCAGTATTTT. This encodes CASSSGLEDTQYF. The J gene is TRBJ2-3, the V gene TRBV7-9; maybe TRBD1 (5 bases). There are 13 residues in the CDR3. V gave up 4 bases and J gave up 5 bases, with 10 bases separating them. Germline CDR1 SEHNR, CDR2 FQNEAQ (reference sequence).

This clonotype has more than one count but fewer than ten. CDR3 residues: CASSLGTSHYGYTF. For the CDR3, the DNA is TGTGCCAGCAGCTTGGGGACATCTCACTATGGCTACACCTTC. V is TRBV5-6 and J is TRBJ1-2, with D perhaps TRBD1 (5 bases). Germline V lookup: CDR1 SGHDT, CDR2 YYEEEE. The V and J ends lost 0 bases and 3 bases respectively, with 9 bases between them. CDR3 length: 14 residues. Supplemented by reference TRBV5-6 and TRBJ1-2, the full variable domain reads DAGVTQSPTHLIKTRGQQVTLRCSPKSGHDTVSWYQQALGQGPQFIFQYYEEEERQRGNFPDRFSGHQFPNYSSELNVNALLLGDSALYLCASSLGTSHYGYTFGSGTRLTVV.

The table lists this clonotype with many counts. The rearrangement uses TRBV27 and TRBJ1-3; D may be TRBD1 (6 bases). The CDR3 runs 14 residues. Germline CDR1 is MNHEY and CDR2 is SMNVEV (reference sequence). Trimming took off 10 bases at V and 0 bases at J, with 13 bases between the two ends. CDR3 DNA sequence: TGTGCCACCCGGGGGGCAGGCTCTGGAAACACCATATATTTT. Translated: CATRGAGSGNTIYF.

The chain joins TRBV4-1 to TRBJ2-3; no reliable D call. V lost 1 base, J lost 6 bases, and 8 bases lay in between. The CDR3 length is 13 residues. CDR1 and CDR2 from the germline V gene are MGHRA and YSYEKL. The CDR3 spells CASSQVEPDTQYF. DNA for the CDR3: TGCGCCAGCAGCCAAGTGGAACCCGATACGCAGTATTTT.

The V call is TRBV5-4, the J call TRBJ1-1, with unresolved D. Deletions cut 0 bases from V and 3 bases from J, with 15 bases between. This CDR3 comprises 16 residues. CDR1 and CDR2 from the germline V gene are SGHNT and YYREEE (reference sequence). CDR3 DNA: TGTGCCAGCAGCTTGGTACGAGAAAAAAGGGACACTGAAGCTTTCTTT. This codes for CASSLVREKRDTEAFF.

This clonotype came up many times. The chain links TRBV7-2 to TRBJ2-1; 16 nucleotides line up with TRBD2. This CDR3 spans 16 amino acids. The trim removed 1 base at V and 9 bases at J, leaving 3 bases unmatched. CDR1 is SGHTA and CDR2 is FQGNSA in the germline V gene. CDR3 nucleotide sequence: TGTGCCAGCAGCTTAGGGGGACTAGCGGGGGGGCTTGAGCAGTTCTTC. Residues: CASSLGGLAGGLEQFF.

This clonotype showed up just a few times. The chain combines TRBV7-9 with TRBJ2-3, with D maybe TRBD2 (6 bases). The CDR3 has 17 residues. V was cut by 8 bases and J by 2 bases, with 23 bases left in between. Germline loops: CDR1 SEHNR, CDR2 FQNEAQ (reference sequence). In DNA form, the CDR3 reads TGTGCCAGCGAAATCAATGGGACTGCCGAACCCACAGATACGCAGTATTTT. Protein: CASEINGTAEPTDTQYF.

The chain links TRBV7-9 to TRBJ2-7, with 10 positions matching TRBD2. This CDR3 contains 15 residues. V was clipped by 5 bases and J by 2 bases; unmatched bases: 6. CDR1 is SEHNR and CDR2 is FQNEAQ in the germline V gene (reference sequence). The CDR3 DNA reads as TGTGCCAGCAGCACCATAAGCGGGGGGGCCTACGAGCAGTACTTC. Encoded protein: CASSTISGGAYEQYF. The whole variable domain, remainder taken from reference TRBV7-9 and TRBJ2-7, is DTGVSQNPRHKITKRGQNVTFRCDPISEHNRLYWYRQTLGQGPEFLTYFQNEAQLEKSRLLSDRFSAERPKGSFSTLEIQRTEQGDSAMYLCASSTISGGAYEQYFGPGTRLTVT.

This clonotype was counted a few times. The chain recombines TRBV6-2 or TRBV6-3 with TRBJ2-3; D call uncertain. Trimming took 0 bases from V and 2 from J, leaving 24 bases between them. This CDR3 region has 20 residues. CDR1 is MNHEY, CDR2 SVGEGT, per germline. CDR3 protein: CASSYSFTPESSWNTDTQYF. The CDR3 region has the DNA TGTGCCAGCAGTTACTCGTTCACCCCGGAAAGTTCCTGGAACACAGATACGCAGTATTTT.

This clonotype has at least ten counts. CDR3: CASSFSPGRYDTEAFF. In DNA, the CDR3 is TGTGCCAGCAGTTTCAGTCCAGGGCGTTACGACACTGAAGCTTTCTTT. The V gene is TRBV28, the J gene TRBJ1-1; weak D call: TRBD1 (5 bases). The CDR3 runs to 16 residues. Trimming stripped 3 bases from V and 3 bases from J, with 17 bases between. CDR1 and CDR2 from the germline V gene are MDHEN and SYDVKM.

This clonotype was counted at least ten times. The CDR3 nucleotides are TGTGCCAGCAGGGTCCTCGGACTAGCGGTAAGCTCCTACAATGAGCAGTTCTTC. Translation: CASRVLGLAVSSYNEQFF. The chain links TRBV6-1 to TRBJ2-1, with TRBD2 identical over 10 bases. Germline V gene sequence: CDR1 MNHNS, CDR2 SASEGT. The CDR3 is 18 residues long. The V and J ends lost 6 bases and 0 bases, in that order; junction bases with no gene match: 11.

This chain uses TRBV15 with TRBJ2-1, with 12 bases matching TRBD1. With 6 bases clipped from V and 6 bases from J, the junction kept 3 bases outside the gene matches. This CDR3 is built from 14 residues. Per the germline V gene, CDR1 is LNHNV and CDR2 is YYDKDF (reference sequence). The CDR3, as DNA: TGTGCCACCAGGTGGGACAGGGGGCTCAATGAGCAGTTCTTC. Protein sequence: CATRWDRGLNEQFF.

The sample holds a few counts of this clonotype. The chain joins TRBV5-6 to TRBJ1-1; 7 bases map to TRBD1. The CDR3 length is 14 residues. Germline V gene lookup returns CDR1 SGHDT and CDR2 YYEEEE. V was pared by 4 bases and J by 3 bases, with 6 bases of the junction left unmatched. The CDR3 DNA is TGTGCCAGCAGCGTTGACAGGGAGGACACTGAAGCTTTCTTT. It yields the protein CASSVDREDTEAFF.

The chain uses TRBV12-3 or TRBV12-4 and TRBJ2-7; no reliable D call. The CDR3 totals 12 residues. The V and J ends lost 3 bases and 6 bases respectively, with 9 bases between them. CDR3 nucleotide sequence: TGTGCCAGCAGTTTTCAAGCGTTCGAGCAGTACTTC. Amino acid sequence: CASSFQAFEQYF.

The table lists this clonotype with many counts. This rearrangement joins TRBV6-6 to TRBJ2-7; possibly TRBD1 for D (5 bases). Trimming stripped 0 bases from V and 0 bases from J, with 9 bases between. Germline V gives CDR1 MNHNY, CDR2 SVGAGI (reference sequence). CDR3 length: 15 amino acids. The CDR3 sequence: CASSYSGVPSYEQYV. The CDR3, as DNA: TGTGCCAGCAGTTACTCAGGGGTCCCCTCCTACGAGCAGTACGTC.

This clonotype has at least ten counts. V and J are TRBV2 and TRBJ2-2, with D perhaps matching TRBD2 (5 bases). Germline V gives CDR1 SNHLY, CDR2 FYNNEI. Trimming took off 5 bases at V and 2 bases at J, with 12 bases between the two ends. The CDR3 covers 15 residues. The CDR3 protein is CASSPPRANTGELFF. CDR3 nucleotides: TGTGCCAGCAGTCCCCCGAGGGCAAACACCGGGGAGCTGTTTTTT.

The table lists this clonotype with a few counts. The chain is built from TRBV4-1 and TRBJ2-2; D gene ambiguous. Germline V CDR1 and CDR2: MGHRA, YSYEKL. V was shortened by 4 bases and J by 7 bases, with 13 bases between the two germline ends. The CDR3 totals 14 residues. For the CDR3, the DNA is TGCGCCAGCAGCCCCTTGTGGGGTCGCGGGGAGCTGTTTTTT. This translates into CASSPLWGRGELFF.

This clonotype was counted between two and nine times. The chain uses TRBV12-5 and TRBJ1-5, with D unclear. Germline CDR1 reads LGHNT; CDR2 reads FRNRAP. The CDR3 extends over 14 amino acids. Trimming cost V 1 base and J 3 bases, with 7 bases left between them. The DNA for the CDR3 is TGTGCTAGTGGTTTGGGAGGTTTCAATCAGCCCCAGCATTTT. Translated, it gives CASGLGGFNQPQHF.

The chain recombines TRBV2 with TRBJ2-7, with D possibly TRBD1 on 5 matching bases. The V end lost 7 bases, the J end lost 6 bases, and 7 bases lay between the germline ends. The CDR3 loop spans 10 amino acids. Germline V CDR1 and CDR2: SNHLY, FYNNEI. CDR3 in amino acids: CASIQGEQYF. CDR3 bases: TGTGCCAGCATCCAGGGCGAGCAGTACTTC.

This clonotype was counted only a few times. V and J are TRBV14 and TRBJ2-1; 8 nucleotides line up with TRBD1. The germline CDR1 and CDR2 sequences are SGHDN and FVKESK. V trimming: 0 bases; J trimming: 7 bases; junction bases outside the gene matches: 2. The CDR3 extends over 14 amino acids. As DNA, the CDR3 is TGTGCCAGCAGCCAAGAAACAGGGGGAAATGAGCAGTTCTTC. Translating gives CASSQETGGNEQFF.

Comment on this clonotype: Relative to the germline gene, one junction end is altered; a read error may explain this. This sequence joins TRBV7-6 and TRBJ1-5, with D possibly being TRBD1 (5 bases). Germline values: CDR1 SGHVS, CDR2 FNYEAQ. The CDR3 length is 12 residues. The CDR3 sequence is CASTGQGQSQHF. CDR3 coding DNA: TGTGCCAGCACCGGTCAGGGTCAGTCCCAGCATTTT. Together with reference TRBV7-6 and TRBJ1-5, the CDR3 gives the full variable domain: GAGVSQSPRYKVTKRGQDVALRCDPISGHVSLYWYRQALGQGPEFLTYFNYEAQQDKSGLPNDRFSAERPEGSISTLTIQRTEQRDSAMYRCASTGQGQSQHFGDGTRLSIL.

This clonotype occurred many times. The gene calls are TRBV7-2 and TRBJ2-3; D may be TRBD2 (6 bases). Germline V CDR1 and CDR2: SGHTA, FQGNSA. The CDR3 extends over 14 amino acids. V was cut by 7 bases and J by 4 bases, with 15 bases left in between. CDR3 loop: CASTTGELPDTQYF. CDR3 bases: TGTGCCAGCACCACGGGGGAACTGCCAGATACGCAGTATTTT.

The genes are TRBV10-3 and TRBJ2-2; maybe TRBD2 (6 bases). Germline CDR1 is ENHRY and CDR2 is SYGVKD. The CDR3 covers 14 residues. The V end lost 8 bases, the J end lost 2 bases, and 12 bases lay between the germline ends. CDR3 loop: CAIPEEGNTGELFF. DNA of the CDR3: TGTGCCATCCCAGAGGAGGGAAACACCGGGGAGCTGTTTTTT.

The rearrangement joins TRBV7-6 to TRBJ2-6, with 9 bases that match TRBD1. The CDR3 sequence is 17 residues long. Germline CDR1 SGHVS, CDR2 FNYEAQ. The ends lost 5 bases at V and 4 bases at J; junction bases unmatched: 9. Here the CDR3 reads CASSLLLGQGGANVLTF. CDR3 in DNA: TGTGCCAGCAGCCTCCTCCTGGGACAGGGAGGGGCCAACGTCCTGACTTTC.